The 21 T cell receptor beta chains reported below all come from one sample, sequenced in a study of blood T cells in healthy people across ages. The second PCR ran 7 to 11 cycles with a sample-barcoded 5' primer and J-beta primers. TCRdb re-analysed the 5' RACE reads in MiXCR, keeping a single row per CDR3 protein. Among hundreds of thousands of distinct CDR3 sequences, 25% to 35% were seen once, and the ten largest hold 15% to 19%. The sequencing input was blood. The receptors derive from a woman older than 75 in good health.

This clonotype was detected only once. Germline is not matched at one junction end, which may reflect a read error. V is TRBV4-1 and J is TRBJ1-1, with D possibly being TRBD1 (5 bases). The CDR3 sequence is 19 residues long. The germline gives CDR1 MGHRA, CDR2 YSYEKL. This chain's CDR3 is CAGSQGLLRREQVNTEAFF. CDR3 in DNA: TGCGCCGGCAGCCAAGGTCTTCTTCGTCGCGAACAGGTGAACACTGAAGCTTTCTTT.

This clonotype has ten or more counts. The CDR3: CAPVMSSYEQYF. DNA of the CDR3: TGTGCCCCCGTCATGAGCTCCTACGAGCAGTACTTC. The rearrangement joins TRBV12-3 or TRBV12-4 to TRBJ2-7, with D uncertain. The CDR3 has 12 residues. V was pared by 11 bases and J by 0 bases, with 11 bases between.

This clonotype was seen repeatedly, ten times or more. CDR3 protein: CSASLSGRETQYF. The DNA of the CDR3 is TGCAGTGCTAGCTTATCTGGGAGAGAGACCCAGTACTTC. J is TRBJ2-5 and V is TRBV20-1, with a tentative D call TRBD2 (5 bases). The germline V gene encodes CDR1 DFQATT and CDR2 SNEGSKA (reference sequence). This CDR3 has 13 amino acids. The ends were cut back, 3 bases at V and 4 bases at J, with 12 bases in the middle.

There are many counts of this clonotype. As DNA, the CDR3 is TGCAGCGTTGCCCCCCGGGACACGTATTACGATCAGCCCCAGCATTTT. Residues: CSVAPRDTYYDQPQHF. The chain is built from TRBV29-1 and TRBJ1-5, with D maybe TRBD1 (6 bases). V was clipped by 4 bases and J by 5 bases, with 21 bases between them. Germline lookup yields CDR1 SQVTM and CDR2 ANQGSEA. This CDR3 comprises 16 residues.

About this clonotype: With a much larger clone just one base away, this may be a read error. This chain joins TRBV7-9 and TRBJ2-3; 11 bases map to TRBD2. Germline V gene lookup returns CDR1 SEHNR and CDR2 FQNEAQ (reference sequence). CDR3 length: 16 amino acids. V shed 5 bases, J shed 6 bases, and the junction held 10 bases outside the gene matches. Written as DNA, the CDR3 is TGTGCCAGCAGCCCCGGGACTAGCGGTATCGCGGATACGCAGTATTTT. This codes for CASSPGTSGIADTQYF.

CDR3: CASSPGAIGELFF. CDR3 DNA sequence: TGTGCCAGCAGCCCGGGGGCAATCGGGGAGCTGTTTTTT. J is TRBJ2-2 and V is TRBV7-2; the D call may be TRBD1 or TRBD2 (6 bases each). The CDR3 spans 13 residues. The germline gives CDR1 SGHTA, CDR2 FQGNSA. Trimming shortened V by 5 bases and J by 7 bases, and 11 bases separated the two germline ends.

The J gene is TRBJ1-2, the V gene TRBV15, with unresolved D. The CDR3 is made up of 14 amino acids. CDR1 is LNHNV and CDR2 is YYDKDF in the germline V gene (reference sequence). Trimming shortened V by 3 bases and J by 0 bases, and 8 bases separated the two germline ends. CDR3 sequence reads: CATSSERSNYGYTF. CDR3 DNA: TGTGCCACCAGCAGCGAGAGATCTAACTATGGCTACACCTTC. The full variable domain, in which reference TRBV15 and TRBJ1-2 provide the parts outside the CDR3, is DAMVIQNPRYQVTQFGKPVTLSCSQTLNHNVMYWYQQKSSQAPKLLFHYYDKDFNNEADTPDNFQSRRPNTSFCFLDIRSPGLGDTAMYLCATSSERSNYGYTFGSGTRLTVV.

This clonotype was seen only a few times. The rearrangement joins TRBV29-1 to TRBJ2-2; TRBD1 matches at 9 bases. Germline CDR1 SQVTM, CDR2 ANQGSEA. V lost 7 bases, J lost 4 bases, and 4 bases stayed unmatched. The CDR3 runs to 13 residues. The CDR3 loop is CSAQGARTGELFF. DNA of the CDR3: TGCAGCGCACAGGGGGCGCGCACCGGGGAGCTGTTTTTT.

This clonotype was counted between two and nine times. The chain combines TRBV5-1 with TRBJ2-1; perhaps TRBD2 as D (8 bases). The germline V and J ends were trimmed by 3 bases and 14 bases, with 33 bases remaining between them. Germline loops: CDR1 SGHRS, CDR2 YFSETQ. The CDR3 length is 18 residues. CDR3 residues: CASSSRGGPALAGPGEFF. The CDR3 DNA follows: TGCGCCAGCAGCTCGCGAGGGGGCCCAGCCCTAGCGGGCCCCGGGGAGTTCTTC.

The chain is built from TRBV6-1 and TRBJ1-6; D not resolved. The CDR3 is 15 amino acids. V was shortened by 4 bases and J by 5 bases, with 12 bases between the two germline ends. Germline V CDR1 and CDR2: MNHNS, SASEGT. CDR3 nucleotide sequence: TGTGCCAGCAGTGTAAGGCCCGAGAATAATTCACCCCTCCACTTT. Protein sequence: CASSVRPENNSPLHF.

The table lists this clonotype with a few counts. This sequence joins TRBV5-1 and TRBJ2-4; D perhaps matches TRBD1 (6 bases). The germline V gene has CDR1 SGHRS and CDR2 YFSETQ. The V and J ends lost 7 bases and 2 bases respectively, with 13 bases between them. This CDR3 has 14 amino acids. CDR3 DNA sequence: TGCGCCAGCTCCCAAACAGGGACCAAAAACATTCAGTACTTC. Amino acids: CASSQTGTKNIQYF.

Of note for this clonotype: Possible read error: a much larger clone is one base away. The V and J genes are TRBV12-3 or TRBV12-4 and TRBJ2-4; D is possibly TRBD2 (6 bases). The CDR3 consists of 12 residues. Deletions cut 11 bases from V and 0 bases from J, with 8 bases between. In DNA, the CDR3 is TGTGCCGGCGGGGAAGCCAAAAACATTCAGTACTTC. Its protein is CAGGEAKNIQYF.

This clonotype occurred a few times. It may be a read error: a sequence one base away is much more abundant. The V and J genes are TRBV14 and TRBJ2-1; a possible D gene is TRBD1 (5 bases). Germline CDR1 is SGHDN and CDR2 is FVKESK. The CDR3 runs to 13 residues. V was pared by 4 bases and J by 10 bases, with 14 bases between. The CDR3 nucleotides read TGTGCCAGCAGCCGGGCAGGGAACTACGAGCAGTTCTTC. This sequence encodes CASSRAGNYEQFF.

This clonotype was counted ten times or more. V is TRBV6-1 and J is TRBJ1-1, with unresolved D. The CDR3 is 15 amino acids. The germline V and J ends were trimmed by 8 bases and 1 base, with 17 bases remaining between them. Germline CDR1 MNHNS, CDR2 SASEGT. CDR3 coding DNA: TGTGCCAGCTGCGTATCCACTTCGGGGAACACTGAAGCTTTCTTT. This gives the protein CASCVSTSGNTEAFF.

This clonotype was picked up many times. This rearrangement joins TRBV6-6 to TRBJ2-7, with 8 bases lining up with TRBD2. The CDR3 has 14 amino acids. Trimming removed 11 bases from V and 7 bases from J; junction bases left unmatched: 16. CDR1 MNHNY and CDR2 SVGAGI come from the germline V gene (reference sequence). CDR3 sequence: CASLRAGGSEEQYF. In DNA form, the CDR3 reads TGTGCCTCCCTCCGGGCGGGGGGCTCCGAAGAGCAGTACTTC.

This clonotype was recorded many times. The CDR3 DNA sequence: TGTGCCAGCAGCTTAGCGCAAGGGTGGGAGCAGTACTTC. As protein: CASSLAQGWEQYF. This chain links TRBV11-2 with TRBJ2-7; D is unclear. Germline loops: CDR1 SGHAT, CDR2 FQNNGV. V lost 1 base to trimming and J lost 7 bases, with 11 bases between them. CDR3 length equals 13 residues.

This clonotype was counted ten times or more. A much larger clone lies one base from this, so it may be a read error. The chain combines TRBV7-3 with TRBJ2-5; unclear D gene. The CDR3 length is 13 residues. Germline loops: CDR1 SGHTA, CDR2 FQGTGA. Between the trimmed V and J ends, which lost 2 bases and 11 bases, there was a span of 15 bases. The CDR3 DNA follows: TGTGCCAGCAGCTTACGGCAGCACAATGAGCAGTACTTC. It translates to CASSLRQHNEQYF.

This clonotype showed up just a few times. The chain uses TRBV2 and TRBJ2-2; 9 positions agree with TRBD2. Trimming at V came to 8 bases and at J to 0 bases, leaving 4 bases not matched to a gene. Germline V gene data show CDR1 as SNHLY and CDR2 as FYNNEI. The CDR3 length is 15 residues. The CDR3 DNA follows: TGTGCCAGCTTTAGCGGGGGCCCGAACACCGGGGAGCTGTTTTTT. It translates to CASFSGGPNTGELFF.

This clonotype was detected ten times or more. This chain connects TRBV27 to TRBJ1-2, with D tentatively TRBD1 (5 bases). Trimming stripped 2 bases from V and 0 bases from J, with 10 bases between. This CDR3 spans 15 amino acids. The V gene's germline CDR1 is MNHEY and CDR2 SMNVEV (reference sequence). The chain's CDR3 is CASSLKTAANYGYTF. CDR3 sequence (DNA): TGTGCCAGCAGTTTAAAGACAGCTGCTAACTATGGCTACACCTTC.

A few counts support this clonotype. This CDR3 reads CASSYPGKSAEAFF. The CDR3, as DNA: TGTGCCAGCAGTTATCCAGGGAAGTCGGCTGAAGCTTTCTTT. V gene TRBV6-2 or TRBV6-3 combines with J gene TRBJ1-1; D might be TRBD1 (5 bases). The CDR3 totals 14 residues. The germline CDR1 and CDR2 sequences are MNHEY and SVGEGT. Between the trimmed V and J ends, which lost 3 bases and 6 bases, there was a span of 14 bases.

There are many counts of this clonotype. This chain joins TRBV6-1 and TRBJ2-5; 10 positions agree with TRBD2. CDR1 and CDR2 from the germline V gene are MNHNS and SASEGT. The CDR3 runs to 14 residues. V lost 6 bases, J lost 5 bases, and 6 bases stayed unmatched. CDR3 bases: TGTGCCAGCAGCAGAGCGGGGGGGCTGGAGACCCAGTACTTC. Residues: CASSRAGGLETQYF.